Presented here are 29 T cell receptor beta chains from one specimen sequenced in a study of OX40 agonist ivuxolimab in advanced cancers. The protocol was immunoSEQ multiplex PCR, while the TCRdb copy is restricted to in-frame clones and leaves out a portion. The table lists roughly 150,000 clones, 94% of them singletons. The starting material was CD4+ or CD8+ T cells sorted from blood, obtained in a trial of the OX40 agonist ivuxolimab. The source is an adult with an advanced solid tumor such as melanoma, head and neck, liver or kidney cancer.

This chain uses TRBV5-4 with TRBJ1-1; TRBD1 is a possible D gene (5 bases). CDR3 length: 11 residues. V lost 7 bases and J lost 5, with 9 bases in between. The germline CDR1 and CDR2 sequences are SGHNT and YYREEE (reference sequence). The CDR3 sequence: CASQGVTEAFF. The CDR3 DNA reads as TGTGCCAGCCAAGGGGTAACTGAAGCTTTCTTT.

V usage is TRBV19 and J usage is TRBJ2-7, with 7 positions matching TRBD1. CDR1 and CDR2 from the germline V gene are LNHDA and SQIVND (reference sequence). The CDR3 length is 14 residues. The ends lost 3 bases at V and 2 bases at J; junction bases unmatched: 4. The CDR3 region is CASSMRGRTYEQYF. DNA of the CDR3: TGTGCCAGTAGTATGAGGGGGCGAACCTACGAGCAGTACTTC.

This chain uses TRBV7-9 with TRBJ1-1; the D gene is possibly TRBD1 (6 bases). The germline CDR1 and CDR2 sequences are SEHNR and FQNEAQ (reference sequence). This CDR3 comprises 14 residues. The V end lost 5 bases, the J end lost 5 bases, and 15 bases lay between the germline ends. The CDR3 protein is CASSPSQGRTEAFF. CDR3 bases: TGTGCCAGCAGCCCTAGTCAGGGGCGGACTGAAGCTTTCTTT.

This chain links TRBV7-2 with TRBJ2-1, with D possibly being TRBD1 (7 bases). This CDR3 has 12 amino acids. The V gene lost 4 bases and the J gene lost 12 bases, with 13 bases spanning the gap. The germline gives CDR1 SGHTA, CDR2 FQGNSA. The CDR3 sequence: CASSSGQGGQFF. CDR3 bases: TGTGCCAGCAGCTCCGGGCAGGGGGGGCAGTTCTTC.

The chain uses TRBV19 and TRBJ2-1; no definite D call. V lost 5 bases, J lost 11 bases, and 13 bases lay in between. CDR3 length: 12 residues. Germline V lookup: CDR1 LNHDA, CDR2 SQIVND (reference sequence). DNA of the CDR3: TGTGCCAGTAGTGGTCTGAGGAGCCAGCAGTTCTTC. Residues: CASSGLRSQQFF.

The chain links TRBV25-1 to TRBJ2-5; D is ambiguous. V shed 1 base and J shed 7 bases, with 7 bases lying between them. Germline CDR1 and CDR2: MGHDK and SYGVNS. The CDR3 is 12 residues long. The CDR3 is CASSEFPGTQYF. In DNA, the CDR3 is TGTGCCAGCAGTGAATTCCCTGGGACCCAGTACTTC.

The J gene is TRBJ1-1, the V gene TRBV4-1; 10 bases line up with TRBD1. The ends lost 6 bases at V and 6 bases at J; junction bases unmatched: 19. This CDR3 contains 18 residues. The V gene's germline CDR1 is MGHRA and CDR2 YSYEKL. The CDR3 reads CASSPNWARQGARSEAFF. In DNA, the CDR3 is TGCGCCAGCAGTCCTAATTGGGCCCGACAGGGGGCGAGGTCTGAAGCTTTCTTT.

The rearrangement uses TRBV13 and TRBJ2-1, with 7 bases lining up with TRBD1. The CDR3 runs to 13 residues. Germline assignment: CDR1 PRHDT and CDR2 FYEKMQ (reference sequence). Losses at the gene ends were 10 bases for V and 5 bases for J; bases not matched to a gene: 8. The CDR3 nucleotides are TGTGCCACCCGGGACAGCTTCAACAATGAGCAGTTCTTC. Translating it yields CATRDSFNNEQFF.

This chain links TRBV5-1 with TRBJ2-1; D not certain. Germline lookup yields CDR1 SGHRS and CDR2 YFSETQ. V dropped 0 bases and J dropped 3 bases, with 7 bases sitting between them. This CDR3 is 14 amino acids long. The CDR3 DNA sequence: TGCGCCAGCAGCTTGGATTCTGGCTACAATGAGCAGTTCTTC. It codes for CASSLDSGYNEQFF.

The chain is built from TRBV5-4 and TRBJ2-5; TRBD1 matches 8 bases. V gave up 1 base and J gave up 9 bases; unmatched junction bases: 8. CDR3 length: 14 residues. Germline V gene sequence: CDR1 SGHNT, CDR2 YYREEE (reference sequence). CDR3 sequence (DNA): TGTGCCAGCAGCTTGAGAGAACCAGGGGGCGCCCAGTACTTC. Its translation is CASSLREPGGAQYF.

This clone has a single count. The chain has TRBV12-5 and TRBJ2-2, with 7 bases matching TRBD2. Losses at the gene ends were 0 bases for V and 2 bases for J; bases not matched to a gene: 6. Germline CDR1 is LGHNT and CDR2 is FRNRAP. The CDR3 runs 17 residues. The CDR3 sequence is CASGLVGGSHNTGELFF. DNA for the CDR3: TGTGCTAGTGGTTTGGTTGGCGGGAGCCATAACACCGGGGAGCTGTTTTTT.

V and J are TRBV10-1 and TRBJ1-4; 7 bases map to TRBD1. V was pared by 6 bases and J by 3 bases, with 4 bases of the junction left unmatched. The CDR3 totals 14 residues. Germline V CDR1 and CDR2: WNHNN, SYGVQD (reference sequence). The CDR3 DNA is TGCGCCAGCAGCCGGGACAGCGCTAATGAAAAACTGTTTTTT. Residues: CASSRDSANEKLFF.

The chain combines TRBV19 with TRBJ1-5; no firm D call. The CDR3 extends over 12 amino acids. Germline-derived CDR1 and CDR2 are LNHDA and SQIVND (reference sequence). The V and J ends lost 6 bases and 4 bases respectively, with 7 bases between them. DNA of the CDR3: TGTGCCAGTAGCCCACCGAATCAGCCCCAGCATTTT. Translated: CASSPPNQPQHF.

This chain links TRBV9 with TRBJ2-1, with TRBD2 identical over 15 bases. The V and J ends lost 3 bases and 6 bases, in that order; junction bases with no gene match: 1. Germline V gene sequence: CDR1 SGDLS, CDR2 YYNGEE. The CDR3 has 15 residues. CDR3 DNA sequence: TGTGCCAGCAGCGGGGGACTAGCGGGAGGCAATGAGCAGTTCTTC. This sequence encodes CASSGGLAGGNEQFF.

The genes are TRBV15 and TRBJ2-7; perhaps D is TRBD1 or TRBD2 (5 bases each). The germline V and J ends were trimmed by 0 bases and 4 bases, with 19 bases remaining between them. Germline V gives CDR1 LNHNV, CDR2 YYDKDF (reference sequence). CDR3 size: 17 residues. The CDR3 loop reads CATSREVVRGLSYEQYF. CDR3 DNA sequence: TGTGCCACCAGCAGAGAAGTGGTGAGGGGCTTGTCTTACGAGCAGTACTTC.

The chain combines TRBV9 with TRBJ1-4; 10 positions agree with TRBD1. The CDR3 runs 17 residues. V dropped 4 bases and J dropped 4; count of bases not matched to a gene: 10. Germline CDR1 is SGDLS and CDR2 is YYNGEE. DNA of the CDR3: TGTGCCAGCAGCACCTACAGACAGGGGGCAGGTAATGAAAAACTGTTTTTT. Translated, it gives CASSTYRQGAGNEKLFF.

CDR3 DNA sequence: TGTGCCAGCAGCGACATCCGACAGGGGGCTCTGACTGAAGCTTTCTTT. This encodes CASSDIRQGALTEAFF. The chain recombines TRBV5-6 with TRBJ1-1; TRBD1 agrees at 10 bases. Germline V gene lookup returns CDR1 SGHDT and CDR2 YYEEEE. This CDR3 contains 16 residues. The trim removed 4 bases at V and 5 bases at J, leaving 11 bases unmatched.

J is TRBJ1-2 and V is TRBV28; D possibly corresponds to TRBD1 (5 bases). V lost 2 bases to trimming and J lost 4 bases, with 11 bases between them. The CDR3 has 14 residues. In germline, CDR1 is MDHEN, CDR2 SYDVKM. CDR3 sequence reads: CASSLEAGIYGYTF. CDR3 DNA: TGTGCCAGCAGTTTAGAGGCAGGGATCTATGGCTACACCTTC.

The chain carries TRBV9 and TRBJ1-2, with D possibly being TRBD1 (5 bases). V gave up 2 bases and J gave up 2 bases, with 10 bases separating them. Germline V gives CDR1 SGDLS, CDR2 YYNGEE. This CDR3 is 14 amino acids long. The CDR3 DNA reads TGTGCCAGCAGCGTGCAGGGTTTGAACTATGGCTACACCTTC. It specifies CASSVQGLNYGYTF.

This clone was counted once. The rearrangement joins TRBV6-5 to TRBJ2-7, with TRBD2 identical over 9 bases. Germline V gene data show CDR1 as MNHEY and CDR2 as SVGAGI. Trimming cost V 5 bases and J 9 bases; bases outside gene matches: 11. CDR3 length equals 14 residues. For the CDR3, the DNA is TGTGCCAGCAGTCAGGTGGGACTAGCCATGCGGCAGTACTTC. Residues: CASSQVGLAMRQYF.

The rearrangement links TRBV9 to TRBJ2-5; a weak D match, TRBD2 (5 bases). With 1 base removed from V and 0 bases from J, the gap between germline ends came to 7 bases. CDR1 SGDLS and CDR2 YYNGEE come from the germline V gene. The CDR3 is 14 residues long. The CDR3 DNA follows: TGTGCCAGCAGCGTAAGAGGGAACCAAGAGACCCAGTACTTC. Protein sequence: CASSVRGNQETQYF. Supplemented by reference TRBV9 and TRBJ2-5, the full variable domain reads DSGVTQTPKHLITATGQRVTLRCSPRSGDLSVYWYQQSLDQGLQFLIQYYNGEERAKGNILERFSAQQFPDLHSELNLSSLELGDSALYFCASSVRGNQETQYFGPGTRLLVL.

This chain links TRBV29-1 with TRBJ2-2, with 9 bases that match TRBD1. V was clipped by 7 bases and J by 6 bases; unmatched bases: 12. Germline loops: CDR1 SQVTM, CDR2 ANQGSEA. This CDR3 spans 15 amino acids. CDR3 region: CSGKTPGQGSGELFF. CDR3 bases: TGCAGCGGAAAAACACCGGGACAGGGATCCGGGGAGCTGTTTTTT.

V usage is TRBV7-3 and J usage is TRBJ2-1; no clear D. The length of the CDR3 is 14 residues. Germline V gene data show CDR1 as SGHTA and CDR2 as FQGTGA. V lost 2 bases to trimming and J lost 4 bases, with 9 bases between them. CDR3 coding DNA: TGTGCCAGCAGCTTAGTTGGTCCATACAATGAGCAGTTCTTC. It codes for CASSLVGPYNEQFF.

The J gene is TRBJ1-6, the V gene TRBV9; D call uncertain. The CDR3 length is 13 residues. The V gene's germline CDR1 is SGDLS and CDR2 YYNGEE. With 3 bases removed from V and 14 bases from J, the gap between germline ends came to 15 bases. CDR3 residues: CASSATITQALHF. CDR3 coding DNA: TGTGCCAGCAGCGCGACAATTACTCAGGCCCTCCACTTT.

The chain combines TRBV7-9 with TRBJ1-3, with D hard to call. Trimming stripped 3 bases from V and 7 bases from J, with 25 bases between. The CDR3 totals 18 residues. Germline-derived CDR1 and CDR2 are SEHNR and FQNEAQ (reference sequence). CDR3: CASSLALAGRPYGNTIYF. CDR3 DNA: TGTGCCAGCAGCTTGGCCCTCGCTGGGCGGCCCTACGGGAACACCATATATTTT. Filled out from reference TRBV7-9 and TRBJ1-3, the complete variable domain reads DTGVSQNPRHKITKRGQNVTFRCDPISEHNRLYWYRQTLGQGPEFLTYFQNEAQLEKSRLLSDRFSAERPKGSFSTLEIQRTEQGDSAMYLCASSLALAGRPYGNTIYFGEGSWLTVV.

V is TRBV6-1 and J is TRBJ1-3, with D uncertain. Germline V gene data show CDR1 as MNHNS and CDR2 as SASEGT. The CDR3 length is 17 residues. V lost 3 bases and J 4 bases, leaving 19 bases between the germline ends. The CDR3 bases are TGTGCCAGCAGTGAGTACCAGACATCTGCGAAAGGAAACACCATATATTTT. Translating gives CASSEYQTSAKGNTIYF.

This clone turned up a few times. The sample has other DNA sequences that encode this CDR3 too. This sequence joins TRBV19 and TRBJ1-5; weak D call: TRBD1 (5 bases). Deletions cut 7 bases from V and 4 bases from J, with 14 bases between. The germline V gene has CDR1 LNHDA and CDR2 SQIVND (reference sequence). CDR3 length equals 14 residues. For the CDR3, the DNA is TGTGCCAGTAACCCGGGACGGAGAAATCAGCCCCAGCATTTT. This sequence encodes CASNPGRRNQPQHF. The full variable domain, in which reference TRBV19 and TRBJ1-5 provide the parts outside the CDR3, is DGGITQSPKYLFRKEGQNVTLSCEQNLNHDAMYWYRQDPGQGLRLIYYSQIVNDFQKGDIAEGYSVSREKKESFPLTVTSAQKNPTAFYLCASNPGRRNQPQHFGDGTRLSIL.

This sequence joins TRBV28 and TRBJ1-1; D gene unclear. The CDR3 has 15 amino acids. The germline CDR1 and CDR2 sequences are MDHEN and SYDVKM. The V end lost 5 bases, the J end lost 1 base, and 14 bases lay between the germline ends. The CDR3 region is CASSPLGPGNTEAFF. For the CDR3, the DNA is TGTGCCAGCAGTCCCCTCGGTCCGGGGAACACTGAAGCTTTCTTT.

V is TRBV4-2 and J is TRBJ1-1; TRBD1 aligns across 7 bases. CDR1 and CDR2 (germline): LGHNA, YNFKEQ. After removal of 3 bases from V and 3 bases from J, the junction contained 13 bases not matched to a gene. CDR3 length: 17 residues. This CDR3 reads CASSHVDRDWAHTEAFF. CDR3 coding DNA: TGTGCCAGCAGCCATGTAGACAGGGATTGGGCTCACACTGAAGCTTTCTTT.